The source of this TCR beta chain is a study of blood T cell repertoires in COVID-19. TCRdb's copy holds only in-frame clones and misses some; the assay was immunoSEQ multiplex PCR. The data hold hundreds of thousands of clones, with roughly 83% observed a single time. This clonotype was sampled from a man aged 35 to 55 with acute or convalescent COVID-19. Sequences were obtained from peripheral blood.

The CDR3 region is CASSGGTGGTDTQYF. In DNA form, the CDR3 reads TGTGCCAGCAGCGGCGGGACAGGGGGCACAGATACGCAGTATTTT. The genes are TRBV7-2 and TRBJ2-3; 10 positions agree with TRBD1. The junction had 3 bases not matched to a gene; V was cut back by 5 bases and J by 1 base. The CDR3 has 15 residues. Germline CDR1 and CDR2: SGHTA and FQGNSA.